The 6 T cell receptor beta chains given below trace back to one sample, sequenced in a study of esophageal squamous cell carcinoma under preoperative chemotherapy. TCRdb processed the PCR reads anew with MiXCR; each CDR3 protein has one entry. The sample contains approximately 30,000 distinct CDR3 sequences, 49% of which appear only once. The time point is: before preoperative PTX-NDP chemotherapy. Specimen collection occurred from a patient given preoperative chemotherapy. The receptors were gathered from a human donor with esophageal squamous cell carcinoma. The donor label of this sample is uncertain.

This clonotype came up a few times. The chain joins TRBV12-3 or TRBV12-4 to TRBJ2-5; TRBD2 matches 16 bases. The CDR3 loop spans 16 amino acids. V gave up 6 bases and J gave up 5 bases; unmatched junction bases: 6. The CDR3: CASRPGLAGGGETQYF. For the CDR3, the DNA is TGTGCCAGCAGACCGGGACTAGCGGGAGGGGGGGAGACCCAGTACTTC.

Comments on this clonotype: In this CDR3 the conserved last residue, phenylalanine or tryptophan, is missing, so a read error is likely. It is unclear where the CDR3 begins or ends on the DNA, so no DNA is shown, and the CDR3 is as TCRdb lists it. The rearrangement links TRBV7-6 to TRBJ2-5; the table's D call TRBD1 went unverified against the DNA. The CDR3 totals 15 residues, both ends included. In germline, CDR1 is SGHVS, CDR2 FNYEAQ. The CDR3 protein is CASSSGGRGQATQLS.

This clonotype appeared a few times. One junction end disagrees with the germline gene, perhaps due to a read error. V and J are TRBV7-6 and TRBJ2-3, with D maybe TRBD1 (6 bases). CDR1 and CDR2 from the germline V gene are SGHVS and FNYEAQ. This CDR3 is 15 amino acids long. CDR3 amino acids: CARGSGARGTETQYF. In DNA form, the CDR3 reads TGTGCCAGGGGCTCCGGGGCCAGGGGCACAGAGACGCAGTATTTC.

Only one count was recorded for this clonotype. The J gene is TRBJ2-1, the V gene TRBV6-1, with TRBD1 matching over 7 bases. The J call is uncertain, as TRBJ2-7 better fits the DNA end. The CDR3 extends over 16 amino acids. Germline loops: CDR1 MNHNS, CDR2 SASEGT. CDR3 bases: TGTGCCAGCAGTAAGTGGGGACAGCCCGACTACAATGAGCAGTACTTC. Its protein product is CASSKWGQPDYNEQYF.

The sample holds many counts of this clonotype. A much larger clone differs from this one at a single base, so this may be a read error. The chain recombines TRBV7-6 with TRBJ2-5; 8 positions match TRBD1. The junction had 9 bases not matched to a gene; V was cut back by 4 bases and J by 11 bases. There are 13 residues in the CDR3. Germline loops: CDR1 SGHVS, CDR2 FNYEAQ. CDR3 loop: CASSSRDRGEQYF. In nucleotides, the CDR3 is TGTGCCAGCAGCTCCCGCGACAGGGGTGAGCAGTACTTC.

The V and J genes are TRBV6-1 and TRBJ1-6, with 7 bases fitting TRBD1. CDR3 size: 16 residues. Per the germline V gene, CDR1 is MNHNS and CDR2 is SASEGT. Germline trimming cut 2 bases from V and 4 bases from J; bases unmatched to any gene: 5. The DNA for the CDR3 is TGTGCCAGCAGTGAAACCGGGACAGCTTATAATTCACCCCTCCACTTT. It yields the protein CASSETGTAYNSPLHF.